This entry lists 29 T cell receptor beta chains sequenced from one sample in a study of cytomegalovirus exposure and HLA in healthy donors. Primers included in the PCR were 60 Vbeta and 13 Jbeta primers. TCRdb keeps only in-frame clones here, not all; method: immunoSEQ multiplex PCR. The data show 85,000 to 100,000 clones, with approximately 82% seen just once and roughly 3.5% held by the top ten. Sequencing was performed on PBMCs. These TCRs come from a female donor in good health and CMV-seropositive.

This chain links TRBV18 with TRBJ1-1; tentative D call: TRBD1 (6 bases). Trimming left V 3 bases short and J 5 bases short, with 16 bases between. CDR3 length: 15 residues. Germline loops: CDR1 KGHSH, CDR2 LQKENI. This CDR3 is CASSPSRGAETEAFF. The CDR3 coding sequence is TGTGCCAGCTCACCCTCCCGGGGGGCAGAAACTGAAGCTTTCTTT.

V and J are TRBV28 and TRBJ1-4; TRBD1 aligns across 9 bases. This CDR3 region has 15 residues. The V gene's germline CDR1 is MDHEN and CDR2 SYDVKM. The V and J ends lost 5 bases and 8 bases, in that order; junction bases with no gene match: 9. CDR3 sequence reads: CASSETGGLAEKLFF. The DNA for the CDR3 is TGTGCCAGCAGTGAAACAGGGGGCTTAGCCGAAAAACTGTTTTTT.

This clone occurred a few times. This chain links TRBV4-1 with TRBJ2-5; D is undetermined. CDR3 size: 14 residues. Germline V gene lookup returns CDR1 MGHRA and CDR2 YSYEKL. V was trimmed by 1 base and J by 1 base, leaving 7 bases between them. CDR3 amino acids: CASSQAELQETQYF. Written as DNA, the CDR3 is TGCGCCAGCAGCCAAGCCGAACTCCAAGAGACCCAGTACTTC.

CDR3 nucleotides: TGTGCCAGCAGCTTGCAGACAGGGGGCGAAAAACTGTTTTTT. This sequence encodes CASSLQTGGEKLFF. The chain couples TRBV5-4 to TRBJ1-4; TRBD1 matches at 10 bases. This CDR3 spans 14 amino acids. Trimming removed 1 base from V and 8 bases from J; junction bases left unmatched: 2. The V gene's germline CDR1 is SGHNT and CDR2 YYREEE (reference sequence). The full variable domain, rest sourced from reference TRBV5-4 and TRBJ1-4, is ETGVTQSPTHLIKTRGQQVTLRCSSQSGHNTVSWYQQALGQGPQFIFQYYREEENGRGNFPPRFSGLQFPNYSSELNVNALELDDSALYLCASSLQTGGEKLFFGSGTQLSVL.

This chain links TRBV19 with TRBJ2-7, with TRBD2 matching 9 bases. The V and J ends lost 6 bases and 6 bases, in that order; junction bases with no gene match: 9. CDR1 and CDR2 (germline): LNHDA, SQIVND (reference sequence). This CDR3 is built from 14 residues. The CDR3 loop is CASRPTSGFGEQYF. CDR3 sequence (DNA): TGTGCCAGTAGACCAACTAGCGGGTTCGGCGAGCAGTACTTC.

This rearrangement joins TRBV19 to TRBJ2-6; perhaps TRBD1 as D (5 bases). V lost 4 bases to trimming and J lost 5 bases, with 15 bases between them. The CDR3 extends over 16 amino acids. CDR1 LNHDA and CDR2 SQIVND come from the germline V gene (reference sequence). CDR3 nucleotides: TGTGCCAGTAGTAGGGGCCGGTGGCTCAGGGCCAACGTCCTGACTTTC. This encodes CASSRGRWLRANVLTF.

Only one count was recorded for this clone. The chain employs TRBV2 and TRBJ1-2; possible D gene TRBD1, 5 bases. Trimming stripped 6 bases from V and 8 bases from J, with 13 bases between. This CDR3 is built from 12 residues. The V gene's germline CDR1 is SNHLY and CDR2 FYNNEI. CDR3 region: CASSTDSPGYTF. The CDR3 coding sequence is TGTGCCAGCAGCACCGACAGTCCCGGCTACACCTTC.

This clone was found a few times. V gene TRBV28 combines with J gene TRBJ1-1, with D hard to call. V lost 2 bases to trimming and J lost 11 bases, with 6 bases between them. Germline V gene data show CDR1 as MDHEN and CDR2 as SYDVKM. The length of the CDR3 is 10 residues. This chain's CDR3 is CASSLGGAFF. The CDR3 DNA follows: TGTGCCAGCAGTTTAGGAGGGGCTTTCTTT.

Comments on this clone: Relative to the germline gene, one junction end is altered; a read error may explain this. CDR3 amino acids: CASSLFFRPGLAGNEQFF. The CDR3 region has the DNA TGTGCTAGCAGCTTATTTTTCCGCCCGGGACTAGCGGGAAATGAGCAGTTCTTC. The chain employs TRBV7-7 and TRBJ2-1, with 13 bases matching TRBD2. CDR1 SSHAT and CDR2 FNYEAQ come from the germline V gene (reference sequence). The CDR3 spans 18 residues.

This chain joins TRBV6-5 and TRBJ1-6, with TRBD1 identical over 10 bases. Trimming cost V 10 bases and J 4 bases; bases outside gene matches: 7. Germline V gene sequence: CDR1 MNHEY, CDR2 SVGAGI. The CDR3 loop spans 15 amino acids. DNA of the CDR3: TGTGCCACTGCGGGGACAGGGGAATATAATTCACCCCTCCACTTT. Its translation: CATAGTGEYNSPLHF.

This clone was seen only a few times. The chain recombines TRBV5-4 with TRBJ1-6, with 9 positions matching TRBD1. Losses at the gene ends were 0 bases for V and 9 bases for J; bases not matched to a gene: 7. CDR1 is SGHNT and CDR2 is YYREEE in the germline V gene (reference sequence). CDR3 length: 16 residues. DNA for the CDR3: TGTGCCAGCAGCTTGGTTTTAGGGACAGGGAGTTCACCCCTCCACTTT. As protein: CASSLVLGTGSSPLHF.

This clone was observed a handful of times. The rearrangement uses TRBV28 and TRBJ1-1, with 7 nucleotides matching TRBD1. CDR1 is MDHEN, CDR2 SYDVKM, per germline. The CDR3 has 15 amino acids. The J segment lost 0 bases and the V segment lost 5 bases, leaving 6 bases of the junction unmatched. CDR3 loop: CASSLHRGMNTEAFF. The CDR3 DNA reads as TGTGCCAGCAGTCTCCACAGGGGCATGAACACTGAAGCTTTCTTT.

This clone was observed once. The CDR3 DNA follows: TGCAGCGTTGTGCACTCTATTTACAATGAGCAGTTCTTC. Encoded protein: CSVVHSIYNEQFF. The chain recombines TRBV29-1 with TRBJ2-1; no reliable D call. CDR1 SQVTM and CDR2 ANQGSEA come from the germline V gene. V shed 4 bases and J shed 4 bases, with 11 bases lying between them. The CDR3 runs 13 residues.

V usage is TRBV6-5 and J usage is TRBJ1-1, with TRBD1 matching over 9 bases. V was clipped by 0 bases and J by 13 bases; unmatched bases: 9. The CDR3 runs to 14 residues. CDR1 is MNHEY and CDR2 is SVGAGI in the germline V gene. The DNA of the CDR3 is TGTGCCAGCAGTTACTCGCGGACAGGGGTGAGGATTTTCTTT. This codes for CASSYSRTGVRIFF.

This chain connects TRBV6-5 to TRBJ1-1, with 9 bases that match TRBD1. There are 15 residues in the CDR3. Germline V CDR1 and CDR2: MNHEY, SVGAGI. The V and J ends lost 2 bases and 6 bases, in that order; junction bases with no gene match: 7. DNA for the CDR3: TGTGCCAGCAGTTACCCCGGGACAGGGACCGCTGAAGCTTTCTTT. Translating gives CASSYPGTGTAEAFF.

The V and J genes are TRBV6-5 and TRBJ2-5, with 8 bases matching TRBD2. The CDR3 totals 12 residues. J gave up 9 bases and V 7 bases, and 7 bases lay outside the gene matches. The germline gives CDR1 MNHEY, CDR2 SVGAGI. DNA of the CDR3: TGTGCCAGCACCCGCCGGGGGGGGGCCCAGTACTTC. It is translated as CASTRRGGAQYF.

This chain joins TRBV30 and TRBJ2-5, with 12 bases lining up with TRBD2. V was pared by 2 bases and J by 2 bases, with 3 bases of the junction left unmatched. The CDR3 length is 15 residues. Germline V CDR1 and CDR2: GTSNPN, SVGIG (reference sequence). As DNA, the CDR3 is TGTGCCTGGAGTAGGACTAGCGGGATACAAGAGACCCAGTACTTC. This encodes CAWSRTSGIQETQYF.

Only a few counts were recorded for this clone. The V and J genes are TRBV4-1 and TRBJ1-2; TRBD1 aligns across 7 bases. Germline CDR1 MGHRA, CDR2 YSYEKL. This CDR3 comprises 15 residues. V lost 1 base, J lost 4 bases, and 6 bases stayed unmatched. The CDR3 DNA sequence: TGCGCCAGCAGCCAAGTGACAGGGATCCCCTATGGCTACACCTTC. It yields the protein CASSQVTGIPYGYTF.

The chain has TRBV4-1 and TRBJ2-5; tentatively, D is TRBD1 (5 bases). CDR1 and CDR2 (germline): MGHRA, YSYEKL. The CDR3 has 18 residues. V was trimmed by 0 bases and J by 1 base, leaving 18 bases between them. CDR3 bases: TGCGCCAGCAGCCAAGACGACCGGCTGACAGCACCCCAAGAGACCCAGTACTTC. As protein: CASSQDDRLTAPQETQYF.

This clone was seen a handful of times. J is TRBJ2-1 and V is TRBV4-1, with D perhaps TRBD2 (6 bases). Germline V gene data show CDR1 as MGHRA and CDR2 as YSYEKL. V was cut by 1 base and J by 9 bases, with 16 bases left in between. The CDR3 consists of 15 residues. This chain's CDR3 is CASSQVGSRGGEQFF. The CDR3 nucleotides read TGCGCCAGCAGCCAAGTGGGGTCCCGGGGAGGTGAGCAGTTCTTC.

V gene TRBV7-2 combines with J gene TRBJ2-1; 14 bases agree with TRBD2. V lost 6 bases, J lost 9 bases, and 7 bases stayed unmatched. CDR3 length: 15 residues. Germline V gene sequence: CDR1 SGHTA, CDR2 FQGNSA. The CDR3 DNA sequence: TGTGCCAGCAGTCTTAGAGGACTAGCGGGGGGTGAGCAGTTCTTC. The encoded protein is CASSLRGLAGGEQFF.

This chain joins TRBV29-1 and TRBJ2-7, with D perhaps matching TRBD2 (5 bases). Germline CDR1 SQVTM, CDR2 ANQGSEA. Trimming shortened V by 4 bases and J by 2 bases, and 12 bases separated the two germline ends. The CDR3 is made up of 13 amino acids. The CDR3 nucleotides are TGCAGCGTTGTTGAGCGGCAGGCCTACGAGCAGTACTTC. Translation gives CSVVERQAYEQYF.

The chain is built from TRBV6-1 and TRBJ1-5, with 9 positions matching TRBD1. This CDR3 is built from 15 residues. V was pared by 7 bases and J by 5 bases, with 9 bases of the junction left unmatched. Germline values: CDR1 MNHNS, CDR2 SASEGT. The CDR3 nucleotides read TGTGCCAGCACCCGAGTACAGGGGGCAGATCAGCCCCAGCATTTT. Encoded protein: CASTRVQGADQPQHF.

The genes are TRBV9 and TRBJ1-1; D is possibly TRBD1 (5 bases). V lost 0 bases and J 3 bases, leaving 9 bases between the germline ends. The CDR3 covers 14 residues. Germline loops: CDR1 SGDLS, CDR2 YYNGEE. For the CDR3, the DNA is TGTGCCAGCAGCGTAGCTGGCAGGGACACTGAAGCTTTCTTT. Its translation is CASSVAGRDTEAFF. The full variable domain, rest sourced from reference TRBV9 and TRBJ1-1, is DSGVTQTPKHLITATGQRVTLRCSPRSGDLSVYWYQQSLDQGLQFLIQYYNGEERAKGNILERFSAQQFPDLHSELNLSSLELGDSALYFCASSVAGRDTEAFFGQGTRLTVV.

This clone was picked up a small number of times. V gene TRBV6-5 combines with J gene TRBJ1-1; no definite D call. Germline V CDR1 and CDR2: MNHEY, SVGAGI. The V gene lost 2 bases and the J gene lost 8 bases, with 15 bases spanning the gap. The CDR3 spans 14 residues. The CDR3 DNA reads TGTGCCAGCAGTTACGGCCAATCATCTTCCGAAGCTTTCTTT. This encodes CASSYGQSSSEAFF.

CDR3 sequence reads: CASNNRVWGTGELFF. CDR3 DNA sequence: TGCGCCAGCAATAACAGGGTCTGGGGCACCGGGGAGCTGTTTTTT. V gene TRBV4-1 combines with J gene TRBJ2-2; D might be TRBD1 (6 bases). With 7 bases removed from V and 4 bases from J, the gap between germline ends came to 16 bases. Germline CDR1 reads MGHRA; CDR2 reads YSYEKL. The CDR3 spans 15 residues.

The V gene is TRBV27, the J gene TRBJ1-6; 8 bases line up with TRBD1. V was clipped by 7 bases and J by 7 bases; unmatched bases: 6. Germline V lookup: CDR1 MNHEY, CDR2 SMNVEV (reference sequence). The length of the CDR3 is 14 residues. The CDR3 spells CASTLDRVNSPLHF. CDR3 coding DNA: TGTGCCAGCACTTTGGACAGGGTCAATTCACCCCTCCACTTT.

This clone has only a few counts. The chain joins TRBV9 to TRBJ2-2; D is perhaps TRBD2 (6 bases). There are 15 residues in the CDR3. V gave up 4 bases and J gave up 5 bases, with 15 bases separating them. CDR1 is SGDLS, CDR2 YYNGEE, per germline. This chain's CDR3 is CASSTRSRGTGELFF. CDR3 coding DNA: TGTGCCAGCAGCACCCGCTCTCGGGGGACCGGGGAGCTGTTTTTT. Combining the CDR3 with reference TRBV9 and TRBJ2-2 gives the whole variable domain DSGVTQTPKHLITATGQRVTLRCSPRSGDLSVYWYQQSLDQGLQFLIQYYNGEERAKGNILERFSAQQFPDLHSELNLSSLELGDSALYFCASSTRSRGTGELFFGEGSRLTVL.

This clone was observed a few times. The V gene is TRBV6-5, the J gene TRBJ1-3; TRBD1 might be the D (6 bases). Per the germline V gene, CDR1 is MNHEY and CDR2 is SVGAGI. CDR3 length: 14 residues. Trimming removed 5 bases at V and 0 bases at J, with 8 bases between. CDR3 coding DNA: TGTGCCAGCAGTAGGGGGGGCTCTGGAAACACCATATATTTT. Translation: CASSRGGSGNTIYF.